The 17 T cell receptor beta chains below were found in one sample sequenced in a study of radiotherapy plus CTLA-4 blockade in lung cancer. TCRdb's copy holds only in-frame clones and misses some; the assay was immunoSEQ multiplex PCR. The data hold 40,000 or so clones, with 65% to 90% observed a single time. The sequenced sample was peripheral blood, obtained from a patient treated with radiotherapy plus ipilimumab. The receptors originated from a human donor with non-small cell lung cancer whose response to radiotherapy plus ipilimumab could not be evaluated.

In its sample, this clone was seen once. The V gene is TRBV4-2, the J gene TRBJ2-5; 9 bases align to TRBD2. CDR3 length: 17 residues. Germline lookup yields CDR1 LGHNA and CDR2 YNFKEQ. V lost 1 base and J lost 1; bases outside the gene matches: 7. The CDR3 sequence is CASSQAGGRALQETQYF. Here the CDR3 DNA reads TGTGCCAGCAGCCAAGCGGGCGGGAGGGCCCTCCAAGAGACCCAGTACTTC.

This clone has only one observation. The chain joins TRBV13 to TRBJ2-2; 10 bases are shared with TRBD2. Looked up from germline, CDR1 is PRHDT and CDR2 is FYEKMQ (reference sequence). The trim removed 5 bases at V and 0 bases at J, leaving 15 bases unmatched. The length of the CDR3 is 20 residues. The CDR3 DNA reads as TGTGCCAGCAGCCCCGTGGGACTAGCGTCACCCGCATCGAACACCGGGGAGCTGTTTTTT. This codes for CASSPVGLASPASNTGELFF. Looking up the rest from reference TRBV13 and TRBJ2-2 gives the full variable domain: AAGVIQSPRHLIKEKRETATLKCYPIPRHDTVYWYQQGPGQDPQFLISFYEKMQSDKGSIPDRFSAQQFSDYHSELNMSSLELGDSALYFCASSPVGLASPASNTGELFFGEGSRLTVL.

The chain joins TRBV11-3 to TRBJ2-5; weak D call: TRBD2 (5 bases). CDR3 length equals 11 residues. Trimming cost V 5 bases and J 5 bases, with 6 bases left between them. Germline V lookup: CDR1 SGHNT, CDR2 YENEEA. The CDR3 reads CASSRGETQYF. The CDR3 DNA reads as TGTGCCAGCAGCCGCGGGGAGACCCAGTACTTC. Together with reference TRBV11-3 and TRBJ2-5, the CDR3 gives the full variable domain: EAGVVQSPRYKIIEKKQPVAFWCNPISGHNTLYWYLQNLGQGPELLIRYENEEAVDDSQLPKDRFSAERLKGVDSTLKIQPAELGDSAVYLCASSRGETQYFGPGTRLLVL.

The V gene is TRBV18, the J gene TRBJ1-1; TRBD1 matches 7 bases. This CDR3 region has 16 residues. Germline V gene data show CDR1 as KGHSH and CDR2 as LQKENI. V was pared by 6 bases and J by 4 bases, with 14 bases of the junction left unmatched. DNA of the CDR3: TGTGCCAGCTCCTCCGGGACAGCGCTCCTGAGCACTGAAGCTTTCTTT. Translated, it gives CASSSGTALLSTEAFF.

This chain uses TRBV28 with TRBJ1-2; 8 bases agree with TRBD1. Trimming cost V 0 bases and J 8 bases; bases outside gene matches: 5. This CDR3 region has 14 residues. Germline lookup yields CDR1 MDHEN and CDR2 SYDVKM. The CDR3, as DNA: TGTGCCAGCAGTTTATGGCAGGGGGCGGAGGGCTACACCTTC. It yields the protein CASSLWQGAEGYTF.

The chain couples TRBV7-2 to TRBJ2-3; D is unresolved. This CDR3 contains 15 residues. Germline CDR1 is SGHTA and CDR2 is FQGNSA. V lost 2 bases, J lost 5 bases, and 14 bases lay in between. The DNA for the CDR3 is TGTGCCAGCAGCTTATTAGGAGTGCGGATAGATACGCAGTATTTT. Protein: CASSLLGVRIDTQYF.

The chain links TRBV5-1 to TRBJ1-2; TRBD1 aligns across 7 bases. The CDR3 extends over 16 amino acids. Looked up from germline, CDR1 is SGHRS and CDR2 is YFSETQ. Unmatched junction bases numbered 14, after V lost 4 bases and J lost 5 bases. CDR3: CASSDPGGGPWYGYTF. DNA for the CDR3: TGCGCCAGCAGCGACCCGGGAGGGGGCCCCTGGTATGGCTACACCTTC.

The V gene is TRBV29-1, the J gene TRBJ2-3; 7 bases map to TRBD2. The J segment lost 0 bases and the V segment lost 0 bases, leaving 6 bases of the junction unmatched. The CDR3 runs 16 residues. Germline CDR1 and CDR2: SQVTM and ANQGSEA. The CDR3 DNA follows: TGCAGCGTTGAAGATCGACTAGCCATTAGCACAGATACGCAGTATTTT. Its protein product is CSVEDRLAISTDTQYF.

This rearrangement joins TRBV6-1 to TRBJ1-6, with 9 bases that match TRBD1. This CDR3 is built from 14 residues. J gave up 7 bases and V 4 bases, and 2 bases lay outside the gene matches. Germline assignment: CDR1 MNHNS and CDR2 SASEGT. CDR3 in DNA: TGTGCCAGCAGTGTCGGACAGGGGAATTCACCCCTCCACTTT. Translated: CASSVGQGNSPLHF.

The gene calls are TRBV6-4 and TRBJ1-1; perhaps TRBD1 as D (5 bases). From germline, CDR1 is MRHNA and CDR2 SNTAGT. The CDR3 runs to 15 residues. The V end lost 6 bases, the J end lost 6 bases, and 20 bases lay between the germline ends. CDR3 amino acids: CASRVWGGDSAEAFF. The CDR3 DNA sequence: TGTGCCAGCAGAGTGTGGGGTGGGGACTCGGCTGAAGCTTTCTTT.

This rearrangement joins TRBV29-1 to TRBJ1-4, with D tentatively TRBD1 (6 bases). CDR1 and CDR2 (germline): SQVTM, ANQGSEA. V was cut by 6 bases and J by 3 bases, with 8 bases left in between. The CDR3 totals 12 residues. CDR3 protein: CSVRGANEKLFF. DNA of the CDR3: TGCAGCGTCAGGGGAGCTAATGAAAAACTGTTTTTT.

This sequence joins TRBV19 and TRBJ1-4, with D possibly being TRBD1 (6 bases). This CDR3 is built from 15 residues. Between the trimmed V and J ends, which lost 8 bases and 6 bases, there was a span of 19 bases. From germline, CDR1 is LNHDA and CDR2 SQIVND (reference sequence). The CDR3 region has the DNA TGTGCCAGTCGGGACGGTGGCGGGGGCGATGAAAAACTGTTTTTT. Its protein product is CASRDGGGGDEKLFF.

The gene calls are TRBV10-3 and TRBJ2-3; TRBD1 agrees at 8 bases. The CDR3 is 14 residues long. Per the germline V gene, CDR1 is ENHRY and CDR2 is SYGVKD. J was trimmed by 5 bases and V by 7 bases; bases with no gene match: 8. CDR3 DNA sequence: TGTGCCATCATGCCAGGGGGCCGCGTAGATACGCAGTATTTT. It yields the protein CAIMPGGRVDTQYF.

The V call is TRBV30, the J call TRBJ2-3; TRBD2 aligns across 12 bases. Germline V CDR1 and CDR2: GTSNPN, SVGIG (reference sequence). The ends lost 8 bases at V and 2 bases at J; junction bases unmatched: 14. The CDR3 consists of 17 residues. The CDR3 reads CAPGGLAGGTPTDTQYF. CDR3 sequence (DNA): TGTGCCCCGGGGGGGCTAGCGGGAGGGACACCCACAGATACGCAGTATTTT. The complete variable domain, with remaining parts taken from reference TRBV30 and TRBJ2-3, reads SQTIHQWPATLVQPVGSPLSLECTVEGTSNPNLYWYRQAAGRGLQLLFYSVGIGQISSEVPQNLSASRPQDRQFILSSKKLLLSDSGFYLCAPGGLAGGTPTDTQYFGPGTRLTVL.

V is TRBV28 and J is TRBJ2-7; tentatively, D is TRBD1 (5 bases). The CDR3 is made up of 12 amino acids. Trimming left V 6 bases short and J 3 bases short, with 9 bases between. Germline CDR1 is MDHEN and CDR2 is SYDVKM. Here the CDR3 reads CASRDTYYEQYF. The CDR3 DNA follows: TGTGCCAGCAGGGACACCTACTACGAGCAGTACTTC.

This chain connects TRBV11-2 to TRBJ1-1; tentatively, D is TRBD1 (5 bases). CDR1 and CDR2 from the germline V gene are SGHAT and FQNNGV. CDR3 size: 13 residues. Trimming shortened V by 5 bases and J by 1 base, and 8 bases separated the two germline ends. The CDR3 DNA reads as TGTGCCAGCAGCAAACAGGAGAACACTGAAGCTTTCTTT. It translates to CASSKQENTEAFF.

Only a few counts were recorded for this clone. The CDR3 DNA sequence: TGTGCCAGCAGCTTCTTCGGGACAGCCTACGAGCAGTACTTC. It specifies CASSFFGTAYEQYF. The V call is TRBV5-6, the J call TRBJ2-7; TRBD1 aligns across 7 bases. V lost 2 bases and J lost 2; bases outside the gene matches: 4. CDR1 is SGHDT and CDR2 is YYEEEE in the germline V gene. The CDR3 loop spans 14 amino acids.